The T cell receptor beta chain described here comes from a study of cytomegalovirus exposure and HLA in healthy donors. For the study at large: Early released data comprised tens of millions of unique TCRs from HLA-typed donors. Notes on the study in general: Earlier findings revealed that most TCR beta V segments proved productive either about 87% or about 30% of the time. An analysis was carried out later, and it reportedly showed fewer N-insertions in an Asian-associated ancestry cluster than the 666-donor mean. Roughly uniform sequencing depth across donors was assumed, possibly incorrectly.

60 Vbeta and 13 Jbeta primers were used in PCR. Produced via immunoSEQ multiplex PCR; TCRdb's table is partial and in-frame only. The data contain fewer than 100,000 clones, less than 8% of them singletons. From germline, CDR1 is SGDLS and CDR2 YYNGEE. The V gene end was trimmed by 0 bases and the J gene end by 1 base; junction bases not matched to a gene: 0. The CDR3 consists of 15 residues. This clone was seen only a few times. Its antigen is currently unknown. The sample comprised PBMCs. This clonotype was sampled from a man aged 45-65 years in good health and CMV-seronegative. The V and J genes are TRBV9 and TRBJ2-3; 9 bases line up with TRBD2. This chain's CDR3 is CASSVGLAGTDTQYF. For the CDR3, the DNA is TGTGCCAGCAGCGTAGGACTAGCGGGCACAGATACGCAGTATTTT.